The table lists the clone carrying this T cell receptor delta chain with a few counts. Its antigen is not known. The TCRdb record carries a much larger clone's protein, which differs from this DNA's translation at residue 12; a read error is the likely cause, and the protein listed here is the DNA translation. These data are taken from a study of gamma delta lymphoproliferative disorders and STAT genes. TCRdb reanalysed the multiplex PCR reads via CATT. The table records over a thousand delta-chain clones, 1.5% to 2.5% of them present only once. Notes on the study in general: Delta repertoires did not separate groups, but patient gamma repertoires clustered apart.

Trimming stripped 2 bases from V and 7 bases from J, with 26 bases between. CDR3 length: 18 amino acids. The germline V gene has CDR1 TSWWSYY and CDR2 QGS. The receptor sequences were amplified from genomic DNA of peripheral blood mononuclear cells. Sample: blood. V usage is TRDV1 and J usage is TRDJ1; D may be TRDD3 (5 bases). This clonotype was obtained from a human donor in good health. The chain's CDR3 is CALGEFARGLGEYGKLIF. The CDR3, as DNA: TGTGCTCTTGGGGAATTCGCACGGGGACTTGGGGAATACGGTAAACTCATCTTT.